Included here is one TCR beta chain sequence, with context. No antigen is known for it. No base qualities exist here, and no much larger clone lies one base off it. This sample was taken from a study of blood T cell repertoires in COVID-19 (dated by TCRdb to between 2020 and 2021). Some background on the complete study: The collaborator samples originated in the United States, Italy and Spain and spanned the acute and convalescent phases of COVID-19. The prospective study material was composed of cDNA or gDNA derived from T cells, B-cell-depleted T cells, or PBMCs. Deeply sampled blood TCRbeta repertoires from subjects exposed to, actively infected with, or recovered from COVID-19 were included in the dataset. The repertoires were released in a freely available public database meant as a resource for research on the immune response to SARS-CoV-2. The samples were drawn from two sources: the first 160 participants of the ongoing ImmuneRACE study, and 950 to 1,500 subjects contributed by 6 global collaborators. A de-identified subject ID, COVID-19 status, age in years and sex were almost always included in the sample metadata. Where HLA class I and class II types were available, the types were taken from metadata supplied by the sample provider, not from assay-based typing.

General study outcomes and caveats: The amount of clinical and demographic metadata varied by source and participant and was provided uncurated.

The germline V gene sets CDR1 to MNHNS and CDR2 to SASEGT. The junction carries 3 bases between V and J, which are trimmed by 7 bases and 3 bases respectively. The CDR3 numbers 11 residues from cysteine through phenylalanine. Only the CDR3 DNA is retained, 33 bases long and in frame from the first base. The immunoSEQ Assay, a bias-controlled multiplex PCR, was used to amplify TCRbeta CDR3 regions from genomic DNA. The authors processed their data as follows. Within the assay, amplification of reference gene primers was used to estimate how many nucleated cells each sample contained. To quantify the absolute abundance of each unique TCRbeta CDR3 rearrangement, sequence reads were collapsed and filtered. For each sample, productive Simpson clonality was calculated by taking the square root of Simpson's diversity index across productive rearrangements. TCRdb took over this immuneACCESS table, retaining in-frame rearrangements with V and J assigned. Such tables are incomplete; in checked studies, under half of the missing clones stem from an unresolved V gene, and the remainder is unexplained. From that table come the V and J calls and clone size; the DNA was used to work out D and trimming. The sample includes about 120,000 clones, with 70% to 85% observed a single time. Around 7.6% of the sample rests with the top ten.

Each collaborating institution followed its own protocols to collect whole blood in K2EDTA tubes. For TCRbeta analysis, collaborator samples were shipped as frozen whole blood, as isolated PBMCs, or as DNA extracted from either sample type. The sequence came from a man aged 70 or older with active or convalescent COVID-19. The receptor chain draws on TRBV6-1 and TRBJ2-2, with the D gene too uncertain to name. The source material was peripheral blood. For the CDR3, the sequence is CASIYTGELFF. The nucleotide sequence reads as follows: TGTGCCAGCATCTACACCGGGGAGCTGTTTTTT.